One sample yielded the 16 T cell receptor beta chains listed below, sequenced in a study of Graves' ophthalmopathy and Graves' hyperthyroidism. The TCR beta CDR3 regions underwent amplification from RNA transcripts. In the first round, RT-PCR was carried out with HTBI primers, and a multiplex PCR formed the second round. TCRdb re-analysed the multiplex PCR reads in MiXCR, keeping a single row per CDR3 protein. The sample lists about 740,000 distinct CDR3 sequences; around 40% were seen once. Sample: peripheral blood. The receptor source for this set is an adult man with Graves' ophthalmopathy.

In this sample, this clonotype turned up a few times. The chain couples TRBV7-3 to TRBJ1-1; D is possibly TRBD1 (5 bases). Germline CDR1 and CDR2: SGHTA and FQGTGA. There are 11 residues in the CDR3. Trimming took 5 bases from V and 7 from J, leaving 8 bases between them. CDR3 protein: CASSQDSEAFF. DNA for the CDR3: TGTGCCAGCAGCCAAGACAGTGAAGCTTTCTTT.

This clonotype appeared a few times. This chain links TRBV20-1 with TRBJ2-7, with 7 bases fitting TRBD2. The trim removed 3 bases at V and 1 base at J, leaving 6 bases unmatched. This CDR3 has 14 residues. From germline, CDR1 is DFQATT and CDR2 SNEGSKA (reference sequence). This chain's CDR3 is CSASMAGESYEQYF. The CDR3 nucleotides are TGCAGTGCTAGTATGGCGGGAGAGTCCTACGAGCAGTACTTC.

This chain connects TRBV6-5 to TRBJ2-7; TRBD2 matches 12 bases. This CDR3 has 15 amino acids. Trimming took 2 bases from V and 3 from J; bases not matched to a gene: 2. The germline gives CDR1 MNHEY, CDR2 SVGAGI. CDR3 in DNA: TGTGCCAGCAGTTACAGACTAGCGGGAGACTACGAGCAGTACTTC. Amino acid sequence: CASSYRLAGDYEQYF.

The chain uses TRBV20-1 and TRBJ2-7; 7 nucleotides match TRBD1. The CDR3 contains 15 residues. The germline CDR1 and CDR2 sequences are DFQATT and SNEGSKA (reference sequence). J lost 3 bases, V lost 2 bases, and 10 bases had no gene match. The CDR3 coding sequence is TGCAGTGCTAGAAGCTCAGGGGGTCACATCTACGAGCAGTACTTC. This codes for CSARSSGGHIYEQYF.

Regarding this clonotype: The junction departs from germline at one end; a sequencing error may be responsible. The chain employs TRBV19 and TRBJ2-5; D assignment may be TRBD1 or TRBD2 (6 bases each). The CDR3 has 14 residues. Germline loops: CDR1 LNHDA, CDR2 SQIVND (reference sequence). In DNA form, the CDR3 reads TGTGCCAGTAGTATTCGGACAGCGGGCGAGACCGAGTACTTC. This translates into CASSIRTAGETEYF.

This clonotype was seen at least ten times. J is TRBJ2-3 and V is TRBV25-1; the D gene is possibly TRBD1 (5 bases). The CDR3 extends over 13 amino acids. Germline V CDR1 and CDR2: MGHDK, SYGVNS. Deletions cut 6 bases from V and 2 bases from J, with 9 bases between. The CDR3 protein is CASRDTNTDTQYF. The CDR3 DNA sequence: TGTGCCAGCAGGGACACCAACACAGATACGCAGTATTTT.

This clonotype has just a few counts. V is TRBV7-3 and J is TRBJ2-7; D is undetermined. Per the germline V gene, CDR1 is SGHTA and CDR2 is FQGTGA. This CDR3 has 13 amino acids. Trimming took off 5 bases at V and 3 bases at J, with 11 bases between the two ends. CDR3 amino acids: CASSLDPGYEQYF. The CDR3 coding sequence is TGTGCCAGCAGCCTTGACCCAGGCTACGAGCAGTACTTC.

Concerning this clonotype itself: Relative to the germline gene, one junction end is altered; a read error may explain this. DNA for the CDR3: TGTGCCAGCAGCCGGGACACCCCCGTAAGGAACACCGGGGAACTGTTTTTT. It yields the protein CASSRDTPVRNTGELFF. The V and J genes are TRBV25-1 and TRBJ2-2; D is possibly TRBD1 (6 bases). CDR3 length equals 17 residues. CDR1 is MGHDK, CDR2 SYGVNS, per germline. Variable domain in full (rest from reference TRBV25-1 and TRBJ2-2): EADIYQTPRYLVIGTGKKITLECSQTMGHDKMYWYQQDPGMELHLIHYSYGVNSTEKGDLSSESTVSRIRTEHFPLTLESARPSHTSQYLCASSRDTPVRNTGELFFGEGSRLTVL.

J is TRBJ1-6 and V is TRBV20-1, with TRBD1 as a possible D gene (6 bases). CDR1 and CDR2 from the germline V gene are DFQATT and SNEGSKA (reference sequence). This CDR3 has 14 residues. V lost 3 bases, J lost 8 bases, and 14 bases lay in between. The CDR3 region is CSARGGSGYSPLHF. The DNA of the CDR3 is TGCAGTGCTAGGGGGGGCTCCGGATATTCACCCCTCCACTTT.

This clonotype was found a few times. The chain recombines TRBV4-2 with TRBJ1-4, with 9 nucleotides matching TRBD1. The junction had 8 bases not matched to a gene; V was cut back by 1 base and J by 11 bases. The CDR3 loop spans 15 amino acids. Germline CDR1 is LGHNA and CDR2 is YNFKEQ. The CDR3 nucleotides read TGTGCCAGCAGCCAAGTACAGGGGGCAAGTGTGAAACTGTTTTTT. The encoded protein is CASSQVQGASVKLFF.

This clonotype was seen only a few times. The V gene is TRBV20-1, the J gene TRBJ1-1; a possible D gene is TRBD1 (5 bases). V was pared by 8 bases and J by 8 bases, with 24 bases between. Per germline, CDR1 DFQATT and CDR2 SNEGSKA (reference sequence). The CDR3 sequence is 14 residues long. CDR3 sequence (DNA): TGCAGTCCAATCCAACCGACAGTGGTCACAGAAGCTTTCTTT. Protein: CSPIQPTVVTEAFF.

A few counts support this clonotype. V gene TRBV27 combines with J gene TRBJ2-5, with D possibly matching TRBD2 (5 bases). The ends were cut back, 3 bases at V and 2 bases at J, with 7 bases in the middle. The germline gives CDR1 MNHEY, CDR2 SMNVEV (reference sequence). The CDR3 extends over 13 amino acids. The CDR3 nucleotides read TGTGCCAGCAGTTTGAGGACTCAAGAGACCCAGTACTTC. This codes for CASSLRTQETQYF.

The genes are TRBV7-9 and TRBJ2-3; tentatively, D is TRBD2 (6 bases). In germline, CDR1 is SEHNR, CDR2 FQNEAQ (reference sequence). V lost 0 bases to trimming and J lost 4 bases, with 17 bases between them. The CDR3 totals 17 residues. The CDR3 region is CASSLAFQAWRADTQYF. Here the CDR3 DNA reads TGTGCCAGCAGCTTAGCGTTCCAGGCTTGGAGGGCAGATACGCAGTATTTT.

This clonotype was counted only a few times. The gene calls are TRBV29-1 and TRBJ1-1; no definite D call. V lost 5 bases and J lost 4, with 17 bases in between. Germline V gene lookup returns CDR1 SQVTM and CDR2 ANQGSEA. CDR3 length: 14 residues. The CDR3: CSVSLRLVGTEAFF. CDR3 in DNA: TGCAGCGTTTCTCTTAGATTAGTCGGCACTGAAGCTTTCTTT.

This clonotype was observed a handful of times. J is TRBJ1-1 and V is TRBV20-1, with D unresolved. The CDR3 is 14 amino acids. V was cut by 3 bases and J by 1 base, with 12 bases left in between. Germline lookup yields CDR1 DFQATT and CDR2 SNEGSKA (reference sequence). CDR3 in DNA: TGCAGTGCTAGGGTCGCTAAATCGAACACTGAAGCTTTCTTT. Translation: CSARVAKSNTEAFF.

This chain links TRBV4-1 with TRBJ1-1, with D unresolved. The CDR3 loop spans 13 amino acids. Germline V gives CDR1 MGHRA, CDR2 YSYEKL. V was trimmed by 2 bases and J by 0 bases, leaving 4 bases between them. The CDR3 spells CASSQYLNTEAFF. The DNA of the CDR3 is TGCGCCAGCAGCCAATATCTGAACACTGAAGCTTTCTTT.